This entry lists 16 T cell receptor beta chains sequenced from one sample in a study of Ad26.COV2.S vaccination and SARS-CoV-2 variants. The assay was immunoSEQ multiplex PCR, and TCRdb's table has in-frame clones only and misses some. The table lists about 350,000 clones, roughly 90% of them singletons. Treatment described: about 20 received Ad26.COV2.S at low or high dose, single or two shots; 5 received placebo; per-sample allocation not given. At day 63 after the first vaccine or placebo injection, samples were drawn. The specimen was peripheral blood, collected in a trial of Ad26.COV2.S vaccine versus placebo. The receptors derive from a person between 18 and 59 years old who received the Ad26.COV2.S COVID-19 vaccine or a placebo.

The chain has TRBV28 and TRBJ1-4; D might be TRBD1 (5 bases). With 4 bases removed from V and 0 bases from J, the gap between germline ends came to 18 bases. The CDR3 has 18 residues. CDR1 MDHEN and CDR2 SYDVKM come from the germline V gene. CDR3 protein: CASSYFGAGEATNEKLFF. CDR3 in DNA: TGTGCCAGCAGTTATTTTGGGGCGGGGGAAGCAACTAATGAAAAACTGTTTTTT.

A single count supports this clone. The CDR3 loop reads CASSPASLTYEQYF. The CDR3, as DNA: TGTGCCAGCAGCCCCGCTAGCTTAACCTACGAGCAGTACTTC. The rearrangement links TRBV7-9 to TRBJ2-7; TRBD2 might be the D (5 bases). This CDR3 has 14 amino acids. CDR1 is SEHNR, CDR2 FQNEAQ, per germline (reference sequence). The V end was cut by 5 bases, the J end by 2 bases, with 13 bases between.

The chain uses TRBV10-2 and TRBJ2-3; 8 positions agree with TRBD2. Trimming cost V 6 bases and J 5 bases; bases outside gene matches: 19. Germline lookup yields CDR1 WSHSY and CDR2 SAAADI. The CDR3 totals 18 residues. This CDR3 is CASSGDPAGASEKDTQYF. CDR3 nucleotides: TGCGCCAGCAGCGGCGACCCAGCGGGGGCCTCAGAAAAAGATACGCAGTATTTT.

The rearrangement uses TRBV5-1 and TRBJ2-3; D remains unclear. V was clipped by 1 base and J by 0 bases, with 6 bases between them. The germline V gene has CDR1 SGHRS and CDR2 YFSETQ. The length of the CDR3 is 14 residues. The CDR3 spells CASSLLKSTDTQYF. As DNA, the CDR3 is TGCGCCAGCAGCTTGTTAAAAAGCACAGATACGCAGTATTTT.

This chain uses TRBV6-5 with TRBJ2-3; D gene uncertain. Looked up from germline, CDR1 is MNHEY and CDR2 is SVGAGI. This CDR3 is 15 amino acids long. V shed 7 bases and J shed 3 bases, with 17 bases lying between them. The CDR3 DNA sequence: TGTGCCAGCACCCCGGTTTGGCTCACGACAGATACGCAGTATTTT. This gives the protein CASTPVWLTTDTQYF.

The chain employs TRBV19 and TRBJ1-1; D ambiguous. Looked up from germline, CDR1 is LNHDA and CDR2 is SQIVND (reference sequence). The CDR3 totals 14 residues. V was shortened by 10 bases and J by 1 base, with 16 bases between the two germline ends. Here the CDR3 reads CATTLRAANTEAFF. The CDR3 bases are TGTGCCACTACCCTTAGGGCGGCGAACACTGAAGCTTTCTTT.

The chain uses TRBV5-1 and TRBJ2-5; D ambiguous. The germline V gene has CDR1 SGHRS and CDR2 YFSETQ. V lost 1 base, J lost 5 bases, and 6 bases lay in between. CDR3 length equals 12 residues. CDR3 bases: TGCGCCAGCAGCTTGAGTCGGGAGACCCAGTACTTC. Translated, it gives CASSLSRETQYF.

This chain connects TRBV6-6 to TRBJ1-5; perhaps TRBD1 as D (6 bases). The CDR3 runs to 13 residues. Germline assignment: CDR1 MNHNY and CDR2 SVGAGI (reference sequence). V was trimmed by 5 bases and J by 4 bases, leaving 9 bases between them. CDR3 in amino acids: CASSNTGNQPQHF. The DNA of the CDR3 is TGTGCCAGCAGTAATACAGGGAATCAGCCCCAGCATTTT.

This clone was seen a handful of times. The chain employs TRBV29-1 and TRBJ2-7; either TRBD1 or TRBD2 may fit D (6 bases each). Trimming removed 1 base at V and 4 bases at J, with 11 bases between. The CDR3 covers 13 residues. Germline CDR1 is SQVTM and CDR2 is ANQGSEA. The CDR3 DNA reads as TGCAGCGTTGAAGGGACGGGGGCATACGAGCAGTACTTC. It translates to CSVEGTGAYEQYF.

The gene calls are TRBV27 and TRBJ2-2; D gene unclear. This CDR3 spans 18 amino acids. Germline CDR1 MNHEY, CDR2 SMNVEV (reference sequence). With 2 bases removed from V and 5 bases from J, the gap between germline ends came to 21 bases. The CDR3 DNA sequence: TGTGCCAGCAGTTTACGCGGTAGTTCAATATCGTGGACCGGGGAGCTGTTTTTT. This sequence encodes CASSLRGSSISWTGELFF.

This chain joins TRBV28 and TRBJ1-1; tentatively, D is TRBD1 (5 bases). The CDR3 spans 17 residues. CDR1 is MDHEN, CDR2 SYDVKM, per germline. The V gene lost 5 bases and the J gene lost 0 bases, with 19 bases spanning the gap. The CDR3 DNA is TGTGCCAGCAGTCCGCCCACCGCAGGGCCCATGAACACTGAAGCTTTCTTT. Protein: CASSPPTAGPMNTEAFF.

The rearrangement joins TRBV28 to TRBJ2-7; TRBD2 is a possible D gene (8 bases). V lost 6 bases and J 1 base, leaving 25 bases between the germline ends. The CDR3 runs 18 residues. Germline CDR1 MDHEN, CDR2 SYDVKM. The CDR3: CASRPGGTSGGRSYEQYF. The CDR3 nucleotides are TGTGCCAGCAGACCAGGGGGAACTTCGGGCGGGAGGTCCTACGAGCAGTACTTC.

V usage is TRBV10-3 and J usage is TRBJ1-1; no firm D call. The germline CDR1 and CDR2 sequences are ENHRY and SYGVKD. The CDR3 loop spans 12 amino acids. Trimming removed 8 bases from V and 4 bases from J, with 11 bases in between. The CDR3 spells CAIGREGTEAFF. The CDR3 DNA is TGTGCCATCGGTCGGGAGGGCACTGAAGCTTTCTTT.

This chain uses TRBV28 with TRBJ1-2; a possible D gene is TRBD1 (6 bases). V lost 7 bases and J 2 bases, leaving 11 bases between the germline ends. Looked up from germline, CDR1 is MDHEN and CDR2 is SYDVKM. The CDR3 contains 13 residues. CDR3 DNA sequence: TGTGCCAGCACCCCAGGGGAGAACTATGGCTACACCTTC. Protein: CASTPGENYGYTF.

This clone has just one count. The rearrangement uses TRBV12-5 and TRBJ2-2; either TRBD1 or TRBD2 may fit D (6 bases each). The CDR3 has 14 amino acids. Trimming cost V 5 bases and J 7 bases, with 14 bases left between them. CDR1 and CDR2 (germline): LGHNT, FRNRAP. The CDR3 reads CASGAGGQGGELFF. CDR3 DNA: TGTGCTAGTGGTGCCGGGGGCCAAGGCGGGGAGCTGTTTTTT. Filled out from reference TRBV12-5 and TRBJ2-2, the complete variable domain reads DARVTQTPRHKVTEMGQEVTMRCQPILGHNTVFWYRQTMMQGLELLAYFRNRAPLDDSGMPKDRFSAEMPDATLATLKIQPSEPRDSAVYFCASGAGGQGGELFFGEGSRLTVL.

The J gene is TRBJ1-1, the V gene TRBV6-5; D uncertain. The V gene lost 6 bases and the J gene lost 1 base, with 12 bases spanning the gap. This CDR3 is 14 amino acids long. Germline CDR1 and CDR2: MNHEY and SVGAGI. The CDR3 DNA reads as TGTGCCAGCAGCCCCCCTTCGGCGAACACTGAAGCTTTCTTT. Residues: CASSPPSANTEAFF.